Below, 4 T cell receptor beta chains from the same sample are listed, as sequenced in a study of T cell repertoires in cytomegalovirus infection. One entry per CDR3 protein, called by TCRdb with MiXCR from the reads. The sample shows nearly 450,000 distinct CDR3 sequences, approximately 31% of them seen only once. The specimen sequenced was PBMCs. Receptors originate from a human donor in good health (CMV status not recorded). Some clones in this sample may be carry-over from other donors' samples.

Notes on this clonotype: The CDR3 end shows no conserved phenylalanine or tryptophan, and so a read error is likely. This sequence joins TRBV2 and TRBJ2-7; the D gene is possibly TRBD2 (5 bases). The germline CDR1 and CDR2 sequences are SNHLY and FYNNEI. Trimming took 10 bases from V and 3 from J, leaving 13 bases between them. This CDR3 is 12 amino acids long. The CDR3 coding sequence is TGTGCCACAAAAACCGGGATCTACGAGCAGTACTTA. Protein product: CATKTGIYEQYL.

Notes on this clonotype: This could be a read error, since a much larger clone is one nucleotide away. This chain links TRBV7-2 with TRBJ2-4, with D maybe TRBD2 (7 bases). Germline CDR1 and CDR2: SGHTA and FQGNSA. This CDR3 is built from 14 residues. The CDR3 loop reads CASSSGGQGNSQYF. The CDR3, as DNA: TGTGCCAGCAGCTCCGGGGGGCAGGGAAACAGTCAGTACTTC.

This clonotype was counted many times. The V and J genes are TRBV7-8 and TRBJ2-7; 9 positions match TRBD1. The CDR3 loop spans 14 amino acids. V was clipped by 5 bases and J by 7 bases; unmatched bases: 9. Germline V gives CDR1 SGHVS, CDR2 FQNEAQ. CDR3 nucleotide sequence: TGTGCCAGCAGCGAGCCCGGGACAGGGAGTGAGCAGTACTTC. It specifies CASSEPGTGSEQYF.

The genes are TRBV6-6 and TRBJ2-7; possibly TRBD1 for D (6 bases). V was pared by 6 bases and J by 2 bases, with 17 bases between. The germline CDR1 and CDR2 sequences are MNHNY and SVGAGI (reference sequence). The CDR3 runs to 15 residues. The CDR3 bases are TGTGCCAGCAGCCTTGGACAGCTAACTACCTACGAGCAGTACTTC. Protein: CASSLGQLTTYEQYF.